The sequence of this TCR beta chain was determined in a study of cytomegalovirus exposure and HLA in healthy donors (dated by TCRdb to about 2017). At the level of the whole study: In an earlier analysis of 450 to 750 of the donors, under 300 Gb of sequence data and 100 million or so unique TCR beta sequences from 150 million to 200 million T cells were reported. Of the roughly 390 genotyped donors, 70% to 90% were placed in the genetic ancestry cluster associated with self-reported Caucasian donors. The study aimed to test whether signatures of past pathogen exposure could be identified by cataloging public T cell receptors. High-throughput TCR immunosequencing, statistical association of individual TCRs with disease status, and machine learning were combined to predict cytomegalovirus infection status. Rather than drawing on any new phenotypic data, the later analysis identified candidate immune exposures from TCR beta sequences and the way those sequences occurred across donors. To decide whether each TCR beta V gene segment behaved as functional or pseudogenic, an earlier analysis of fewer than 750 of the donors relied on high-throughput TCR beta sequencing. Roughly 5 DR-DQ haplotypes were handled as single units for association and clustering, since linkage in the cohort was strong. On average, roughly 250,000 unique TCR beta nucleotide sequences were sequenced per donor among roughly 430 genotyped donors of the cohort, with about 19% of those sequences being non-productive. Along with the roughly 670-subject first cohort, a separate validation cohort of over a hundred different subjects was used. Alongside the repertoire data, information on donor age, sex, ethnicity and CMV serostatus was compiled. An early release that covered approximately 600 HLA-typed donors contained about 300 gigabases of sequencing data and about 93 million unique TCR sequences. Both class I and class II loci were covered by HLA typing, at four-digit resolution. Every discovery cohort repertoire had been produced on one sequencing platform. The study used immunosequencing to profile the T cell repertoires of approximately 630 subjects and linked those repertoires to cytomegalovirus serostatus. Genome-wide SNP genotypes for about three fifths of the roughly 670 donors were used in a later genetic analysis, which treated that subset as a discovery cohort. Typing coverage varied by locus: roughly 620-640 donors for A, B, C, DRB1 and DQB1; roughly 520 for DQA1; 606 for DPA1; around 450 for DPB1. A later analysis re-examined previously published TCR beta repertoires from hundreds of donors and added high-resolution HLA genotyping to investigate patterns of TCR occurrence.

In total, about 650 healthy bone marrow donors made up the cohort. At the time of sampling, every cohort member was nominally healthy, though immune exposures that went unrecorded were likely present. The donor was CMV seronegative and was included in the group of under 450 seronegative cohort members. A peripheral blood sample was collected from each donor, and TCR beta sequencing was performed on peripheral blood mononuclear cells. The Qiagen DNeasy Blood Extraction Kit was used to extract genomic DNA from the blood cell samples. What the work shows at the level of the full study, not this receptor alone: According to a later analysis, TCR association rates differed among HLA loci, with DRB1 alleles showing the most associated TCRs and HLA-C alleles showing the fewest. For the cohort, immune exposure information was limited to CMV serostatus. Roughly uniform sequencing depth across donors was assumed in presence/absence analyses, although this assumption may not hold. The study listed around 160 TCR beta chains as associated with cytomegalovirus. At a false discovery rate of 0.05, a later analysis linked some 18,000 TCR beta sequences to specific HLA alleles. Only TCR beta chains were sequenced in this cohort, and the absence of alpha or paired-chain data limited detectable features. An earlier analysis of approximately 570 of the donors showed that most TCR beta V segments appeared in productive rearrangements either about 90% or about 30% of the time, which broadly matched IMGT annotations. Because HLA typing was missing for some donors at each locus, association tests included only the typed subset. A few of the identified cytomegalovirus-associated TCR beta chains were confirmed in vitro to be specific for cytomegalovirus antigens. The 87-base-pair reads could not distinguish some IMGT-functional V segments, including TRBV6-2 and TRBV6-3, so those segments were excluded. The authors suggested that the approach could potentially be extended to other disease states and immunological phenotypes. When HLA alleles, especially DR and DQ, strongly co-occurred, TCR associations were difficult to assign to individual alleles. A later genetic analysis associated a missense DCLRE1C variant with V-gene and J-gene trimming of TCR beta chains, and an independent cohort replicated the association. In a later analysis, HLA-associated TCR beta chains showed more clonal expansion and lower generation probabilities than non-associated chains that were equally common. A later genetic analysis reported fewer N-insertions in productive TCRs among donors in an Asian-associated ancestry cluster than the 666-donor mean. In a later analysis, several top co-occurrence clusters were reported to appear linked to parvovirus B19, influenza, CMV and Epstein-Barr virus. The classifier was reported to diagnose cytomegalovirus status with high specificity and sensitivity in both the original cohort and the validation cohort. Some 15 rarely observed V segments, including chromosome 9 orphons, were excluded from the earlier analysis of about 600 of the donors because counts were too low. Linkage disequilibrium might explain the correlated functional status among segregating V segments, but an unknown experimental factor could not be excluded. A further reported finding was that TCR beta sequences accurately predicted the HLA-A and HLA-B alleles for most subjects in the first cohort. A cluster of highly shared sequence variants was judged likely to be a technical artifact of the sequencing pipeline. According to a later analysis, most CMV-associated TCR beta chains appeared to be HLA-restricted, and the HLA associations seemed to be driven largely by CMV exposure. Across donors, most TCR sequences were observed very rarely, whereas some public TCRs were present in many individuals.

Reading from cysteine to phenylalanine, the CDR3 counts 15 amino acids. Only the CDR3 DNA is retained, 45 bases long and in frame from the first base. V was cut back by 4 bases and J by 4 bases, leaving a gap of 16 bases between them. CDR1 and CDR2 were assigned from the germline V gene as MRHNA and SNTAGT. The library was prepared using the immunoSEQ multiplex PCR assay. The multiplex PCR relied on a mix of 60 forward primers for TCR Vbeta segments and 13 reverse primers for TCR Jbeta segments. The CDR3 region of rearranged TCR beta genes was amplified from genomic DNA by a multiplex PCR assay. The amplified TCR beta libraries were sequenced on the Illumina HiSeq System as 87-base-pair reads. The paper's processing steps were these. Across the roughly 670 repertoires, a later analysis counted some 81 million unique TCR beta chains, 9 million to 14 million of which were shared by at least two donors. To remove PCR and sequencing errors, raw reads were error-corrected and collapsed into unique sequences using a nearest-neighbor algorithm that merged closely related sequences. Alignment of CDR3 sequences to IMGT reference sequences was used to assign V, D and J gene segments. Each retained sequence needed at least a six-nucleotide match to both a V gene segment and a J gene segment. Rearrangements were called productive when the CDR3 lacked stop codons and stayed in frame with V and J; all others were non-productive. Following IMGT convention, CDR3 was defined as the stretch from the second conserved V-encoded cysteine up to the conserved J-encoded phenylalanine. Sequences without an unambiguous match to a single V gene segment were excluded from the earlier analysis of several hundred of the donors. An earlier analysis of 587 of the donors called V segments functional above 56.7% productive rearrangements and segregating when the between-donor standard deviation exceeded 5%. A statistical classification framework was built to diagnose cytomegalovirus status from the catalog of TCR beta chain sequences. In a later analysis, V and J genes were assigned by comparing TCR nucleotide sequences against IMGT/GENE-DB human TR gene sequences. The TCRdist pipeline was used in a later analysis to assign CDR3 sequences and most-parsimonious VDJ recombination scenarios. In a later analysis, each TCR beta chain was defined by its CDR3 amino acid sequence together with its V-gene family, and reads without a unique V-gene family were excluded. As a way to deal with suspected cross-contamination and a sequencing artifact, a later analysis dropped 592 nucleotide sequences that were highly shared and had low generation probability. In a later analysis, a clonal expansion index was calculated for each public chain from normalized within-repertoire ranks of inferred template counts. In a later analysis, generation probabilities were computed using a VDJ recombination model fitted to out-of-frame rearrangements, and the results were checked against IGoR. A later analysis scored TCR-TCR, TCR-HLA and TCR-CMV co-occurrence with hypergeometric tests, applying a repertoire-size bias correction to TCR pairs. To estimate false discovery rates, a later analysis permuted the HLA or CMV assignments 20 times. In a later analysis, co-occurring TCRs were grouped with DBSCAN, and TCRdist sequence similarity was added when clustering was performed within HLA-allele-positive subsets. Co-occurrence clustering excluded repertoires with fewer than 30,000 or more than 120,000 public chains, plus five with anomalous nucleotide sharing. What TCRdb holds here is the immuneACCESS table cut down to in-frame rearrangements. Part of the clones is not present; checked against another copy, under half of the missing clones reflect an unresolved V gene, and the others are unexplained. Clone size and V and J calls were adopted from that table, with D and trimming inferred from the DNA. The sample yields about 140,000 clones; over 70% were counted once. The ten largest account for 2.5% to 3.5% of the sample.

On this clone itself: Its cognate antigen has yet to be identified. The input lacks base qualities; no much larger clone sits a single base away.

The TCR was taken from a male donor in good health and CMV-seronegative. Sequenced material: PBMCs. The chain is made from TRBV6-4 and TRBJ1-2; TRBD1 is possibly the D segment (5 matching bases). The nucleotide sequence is TGTGCCAGCAGTGCCGAAGGAGCCAGGGCCTATGGCTACACCTTC. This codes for CASSAEGARAYGYTF.